The rows below give T cell receptor beta chains drawn from one sample of a study of vaccination effects on CD4 cells after COVID-19. Their antigen targets remain unknown. Clones were sequenced by immunoSEQ multiplex PCR, and TCRdb holds only the in-frame ones, with some missing. The table lists fewer than 25,000 clones, approximately 70% of them singletons. The sequencing used CD4+ T cells from PBMCs cultured with HCoV-OC43 spike peptides, collected before COVID-19 vaccination. Receptors were obtained from a human donor who received a COVID-19 vaccine. Each CDR3 is given with its conserved first and last residue. D genes are given only for firm matches. Clone size is stated in some rows and not others, as once, few, many or a class when expanded.

TRBV2	.	TRBJ1-2	.	CASSVDRLYYGYTF	TGTGCCAGCAGTGTTGACAGGTTGTACTATGGCTACACCTTC
TRBV5-1	.	TRBJ2-1	TRBD1	CASSLEGQGSDEQFF	TGCGCCAGCAGCTTGGAGGGACAGGGTAGCGATGAGCAGTTCTTC
TRBV6-5	few	TRBJ1-5	.	CASSYMANQPQHF	TGTGCCAGCAGTTACATGGCCAATCAGCCCCAGCATTTT
TRBV3-1/TRBV3-2	.	TRBJ1-4	.	CASSPTRGATNEKLFF	TGTGCCAGCAGCCCCACCCGAGGGGCGACTAATGAAAAACTGTTTTTT
TRBV3-1/TRBV3-2	.	TRBJ2-5	TRBD1	CASSQTGGRETQYF	TGTGCCAGCAGTCAAACAGGGGGCCGGGAGACCCAGTACTTC
TRBV3-1/TRBV3-2	few	TRBJ2-7	.	CASSRAPHEQYF	TGTGCCAGCAGCCGGGCACCCCACGAGCAGTACTTC
TRBV5-4	.	TRBJ2-7	.	CASRSDIDSRSYEQYF	TGTGCCAGCAGGTCCGACATAGACAGTAGGAGTTACGAGCAGTACTTC
TRBV7-2	.	TRBJ2-5	.	CASSPMMRAGKETQYF	TGTGCCAGCAGCCCCATGATGCGGGCGGGAAAAGAGACCCAGTACTTC
TRBV6-6	once	TRBJ2-7	TRBD1	CASSRGPTYEQYF	TGTGCCAGCAGTAGGGGGCCCACCTACGAGCAGTACTTC
TRBV9	.	TRBJ2-2	.	CASSVVLDTGELFF	TGTGCCAGCAGCGTAGTGCTGGACACCGGGGAGCTGTTTTTT
TRBV30	.	TRBJ2-7	TRBD2	CAWSMSSGGYEQYF	TGTGCCTGGAGTATGTCCAGCGGGGGGTACGAGCAGTACTTC
TRBV27	.	TRBJ2-2	TRBD1	CASSLVQGSSGELFF	TGTGCCAGCAGTTTAGTACAGGGGAGTTCCGGGGAGCTGTTTTTT
TRBV5-5	.	TRBJ1-1	.	CASSSRDGLSRFF	TGTGCCAGCAGCTCCAGGGACGGCCTTTCACGATTCTTT
TRBV18	.	TRBJ1-5	.	CASSPGDHQPQHF	TGTGCCAGCTCACCAGGGGACCATCAGCCCCAGCATTTT
TRBV30	once	TRBJ2-5	TRBD2	CAWTSSGKTQYF	TGTGCCTGGACGTCTAGCGGAAAGACCCAGTACTTC
TRBV6-1	few	TRBJ1-2	.	CASSDQPNYGYTF	TGTGCCAGCAGTGACCAACCTAACTATGGCTACACCTTC
TRBV6-4	.	TRBJ1-2	TRBD1	CASSGLKDRGPINYGYTF	TGTGCCAGCAGTGGGTTGAAGGACAGGGGCCCGATTAACTATGGCTACACCTTC
TRBV6-6	.	TRBJ2-5	.	CASTTGRETQYF	TGTGCCAGCACTACTGGCAGGGAGACCCAGTACTTC
TRBV19	.	TRBJ1-6	TRBD1	CASSIQPRDRVLSPLHF	TGTGCCAGTAGTATCCAACCCCGGGACAGGGTCTTGTCACCCCTCCACTTT
TRBV7-2	.	TRBJ2-7	.	CASSRGLGEQYF	TGTGCCAGCAGCAGAGGGTTGGGCGAGCAGTACTTC
TRBV11-2	few	TRBJ2-1	TRBD2	CASGPSGDSYNEQFF	TGTGCCAGCGGACCTAGCGGGGACTCCTACAATGAGCAGTTCTTC
TRBV5-1	.	TRBJ2-7	TRBD2	CASSARTSGEHEQYF	TGCGCCAGCAGCGCCCGGACTAGCGGGGAACACGAGCAGTACTTC
TRBV7-9	.	TRBJ1-6	.	CASSLDPVSSPLHF	TGTGCCAGCAGCTTAGACCCGGTGTCTTCACCCCTCCACTTT
TRBV5-1	.	TRBJ1-5	.	CASSLDGGNQPQHF	TGCGCCAGCAGCTTGGACGGGGGCAATCAGCCCCAGCATTTT
TRBV14	.	TRBJ2-1	.	CASSPTRNEQFF	TGTGCCAGCAGCCCGACTAGGAATGAGCAGTTCTTC
TRBV5-1	.	TRBJ2-7	.	CASSLVDSDSYEQYF	TGCGCCAGCAGCTTGGTCGACTCCGACTCCTACGAGCAGTACTTC